Below are 18 T cell receptor beta chains sequenced from a single sample in a study of cytomegalovirus exposure and HLA in healthy donors. The PCR contained 60 Vbeta and 13 Jbeta primers. Using immunoSEQ multiplex PCR, the repertoire was profiled, and TCRdb retains in-frame clones only, with some absent. The sample contains about 120,000 clones, over 80% of which appear only once. The specimen was PBMCs. The receptors here all came from a man aged 50 to 60 in good health and CMV-seronegative.

The chain uses TRBV5-1 and TRBJ2-3; no definite D call. V was cut by 4 bases and J by 1 base, with 4 bases left in between. CDR1 SGHRS and CDR2 YFSETQ come from the germline V gene. The CDR3 contains 12 residues. CDR3 sequence reads: CASSRGTDTQYF. The CDR3 bases are TGCGCCAGCAGCCGGGGCACAGATACGCAGTATTTT.

This clone occurred once. The chain employs TRBV4-3 and TRBJ2-7; D possibly corresponds to TRBD2 (5 bases). Trimming removed 0 bases at V and 7 bases at J, with 16 bases between. Looked up from germline, CDR1 is LGHNA and CDR2 is YSLEER. This CDR3 contains 15 residues. Written as DNA, the CDR3 is TGCGCCAGCAGCCAAGAGTTGGCTTCCTCGGGGGAGCAGTACTTC. It encodes CASSQELASSGEQYF.

The rearrangement links TRBV6-5 to TRBJ2-7, with TRBD1 identical over 9 bases. This CDR3 is built from 14 residues. Germline V CDR1 and CDR2: MNHEY, SVGAGI. J was trimmed by 6 bases and V by 5 bases; bases with no gene match: 8. The CDR3 DNA reads TGTGCCAGCAGTGATTGGACAGGGGACAGCGAGCAGTACTTC. Its translation: CASSDWTGDSEQYF.

The sample holds one count of this clone. The genes are TRBV10-3 and TRBJ1-1; weak D call: TRBD1 (6 bases). This CDR3 has 14 residues. V was clipped by 7 bases and J by 2 bases, with 14 bases between them. Per the germline V gene, CDR1 is ENHRY and CDR2 is SYGVKD. Here the CDR3 reads CAIKLDRANTEAFF. For the CDR3, the DNA is TGTGCCATCAAACTGGACAGAGCCAACACTGAAGCTTTCTTT.

The chain uses TRBV19 and TRBJ1-5, with TRBD1 matching over 7 bases. The length of the CDR3 is 13 residues. V gave up 8 bases and J gave up 6 bases; unmatched junction bases: 7. Germline lookup yields CDR1 LNHDA and CDR2 SQIVND (reference sequence). CDR3 amino acids: CASGDRASQPQHF. The CDR3 DNA is TGTGCCAGTGGTGACAGGGCAAGTCAGCCCCAGCATTTT. The complete variable domain, with remaining parts taken from reference TRBV19 and TRBJ1-5, reads DGGITQSPKYLFRKEGQNVTLSCEQNLNHDAMYWYRQDPGQGLRLIYYSQIVNDFQKGDIAEGYSVSREKKESFPLTVTSAQKNPTAFYLCASGDRASQPQHFGDGTRLSIL.

The chain recombines TRBV7-2 with TRBJ1-1, with TRBD1 identical over 7 bases. This CDR3 region has 14 residues. CDR1 and CDR2 from the germline V gene are SGHTA and FQGNSA. J gave up 4 bases and V 5 bases, and 7 bases lay outside the gene matches. The CDR3 is CASSLGTEATEAFF. The CDR3 DNA reads TGTGCCAGCAGCCTCGGGACAGAAGCCACTGAAGCTTTCTTT.

The gene calls are TRBV4-2 and TRBJ2-3; D is possibly TRBD2 (5 bases). Germline lookup yields CDR1 LGHNA and CDR2 YNFKEQ. The CDR3 extends over 19 amino acids. Between the trimmed V and J ends, which lost 0 bases and 3 bases, there was a span of 22 bases. CDR3 bases: TGTGCCAGCAGCCAAGACGAATATTCGGACTGGGAGCAAACAGATACGCAGTATTTT. Protein: CASSQDEYSDWEQTDTQYF.

The chain has TRBV9 and TRBJ1-2; TRBD1 agrees at 7 bases. J lost 4 bases, V lost 3 bases, and 6 bases had no gene match. This CDR3 contains 14 residues. Germline lookup yields CDR1 SGDLS and CDR2 YYNGEE. CDR3 loop: CASSGIQGPYGYTF. In DNA, the CDR3 is TGTGCCAGCAGCGGAATACAGGGGCCCTATGGCTACACCTTC.

V usage is TRBV28 and J usage is TRBJ2-7; 9 bases match TRBD1. Germline trimming cut 7 bases from V and 4 bases from J; bases unmatched to any gene: 8. The germline CDR1 and CDR2 sequences are MDHEN and SYDVKM. The CDR3 is made up of 14 amino acids. CDR3 DNA: TGTGCCAGCATATCACAGGGGGCTGAGTACGAGCAGTACTTC. Translated, it gives CASISQGAEYEQYF.

The chain carries TRBV14 and TRBJ1-2; D remains unclear. V lost 1 base and J 5 bases, leaving 8 bases between the germline ends. The CDR3 is made up of 13 amino acids. The germline gives CDR1 SGHDN, CDR2 FVKESK. CDR3 sequence reads: CASSQAVEYGYTF. The CDR3 bases are TGTGCCAGCAGCCAAGCGGTTGAATATGGCTACACCTTC. The variable domain in full, with the rest retrieved from reference TRBV14 and TRBJ1-2, is EAGVTQFPSHSVIEKGQTVTLRCDPISGHDNLYWYRRVMGKEIKFLLHFVKESKQDESGMPNNRFLAERTGGTYSTLKVQPAELEDSGVYFCASSQAVEYGYTFGSGTRLTVV.

The CDR3 loop reads CASSLGGAQPGELFF. Written as DNA, the CDR3 is TGTGCCAGCAGTTTAGGCGGGGCCCAGCCCGGGGAGCTGTTTTTT. The rearrangement uses TRBV28 and TRBJ2-2; TRBD2 might be the D (6 bases). Germline CDR1 reads MDHEN; CDR2 reads SYDVKM. Trimming stripped 2 bases from V and 6 bases from J, with 13 bases between. The CDR3 length is 15 residues.

The chain uses TRBV6-4 and TRBJ2-2, with D possibly matching TRBD2 (6 bases). CDR3 size: 14 residues. Germline assignment: CDR1 MRHNA and CDR2 SNTAGT. The V end was cut by 6 bases, the J end by 2 bases, with 10 bases between. CDR3 loop: CASRISGNTGELFF. DNA for the CDR3: TGTGCCAGCAGGATTAGCGGTAACACCGGGGAGCTGTTTTTT.

This clone has just a few counts. CDR3 bases: TGCGCCAGCAGCACCTCTAGCGGGGGCTACAATGAGCAGTTCTTC. Translation gives CASSTSSGGYNEQFF. The chain recombines TRBV4-1 with TRBJ2-1, with 10 bases matching TRBD2. Germline CDR1 MGHRA, CDR2 YSYEKL. V shed 5 bases and J 3 bases; nucleotides not matched to a gene: 4. This CDR3 has 15 amino acids.

The chain carries TRBV27 and TRBJ2-7, with 9 bases that match TRBD2. Germline V gene lookup returns CDR1 MNHEY and CDR2 SMNVEV (reference sequence). With V trimmed by 7 bases and J by 2 bases, 6 bases remained unmatched. This CDR3 region has 14 residues. The CDR3 DNA sequence: TGTGCCAGCACTCCGGGACTAGCTCCCTACGAGCAGTACTTC. Protein: CASTPGLAPYEQYF.

This chain's CDR3 is CASSQGRAAGGIDEQYF. CDR3 coding DNA: TGTGCCAGCAGCCAAGGGAGGGCAGCGGGAGGGATCGACGAGCAGTACTTC. The gene calls are TRBV14 and TRBJ2-7; 10 nucleotides match TRBD2. The CDR3 contains 17 residues. Germline CDR1 is SGHDN and CDR2 is FVKESK. V lost 1 base to trimming and J lost 5 bases; unmatched junction nucleotides: 11.

The chain joins TRBV7-3 to TRBJ2-2; 8 bases are shared with TRBD2. Losses at the gene ends were 5 bases for V and 4 bases for J; bases not matched to a gene: 3. Germline-derived CDR1 and CDR2 are SGHTA and FQGTGA. This CDR3 has 14 residues. CDR3 in amino acids: CASSLGLATGELFF. The CDR3 bases are TGTGCCAGCAGCCTCGGACTAGCCACCGGGGAGCTGTTTTTT.

The CDR3 bases are TGTGCCAGCACCAAGGGGACAGAATCACTCAATGAGCAGTTCTTC. Encoded protein: CASTKGTESLNEQFF. The chain combines TRBV25-1 with TRBJ2-1, with 7 positions matching TRBD1. The CDR3 sequence is 15 residues long. Germline trimming cut 7 bases from V and 6 bases from J; bases unmatched to any gene: 12. The germline CDR1 and CDR2 sequences are MGHDK and SYGVNS.

This clone has more than one count but fewer than ten. J is TRBJ1-1 and V is TRBV6-6; D is unresolved. CDR3 length: 15 residues. The germline CDR1 and CDR2 sequences are MNHNY and SVGAGI (reference sequence). Trimming shortened V by 11 bases and J by 1 base, and 20 bases separated the two germline ends. CDR3 nucleotides: TGTGCCGGCCGTTCTTCCGGGGAGCCGAACACTGAAGCTTTCTTT. This encodes CAGRSSGEPNTEAFF.